A single sample gave rise to the 22 T cell receptor beta chains below, sequenced in a study of tissue T cells after allogeneic stem cell transplantation. Time point indicated: mouse harvest day 7 after allogeneic transplant. Mouse grafts combined 10^7 T-cell-depleted bone marrow cells with 10^6 splenic CD5+ T cells. Here immunoSEQ multiplex PCR was the method, and the copy in TCRdb shows in-frame clones only, minus some. The sample holds 5,500 to 8,500 clones, around 50% seen once. Source material: gut tissue. The receptors stem from a female BALB/c mouse given C57BL/6 T cells with graft-versus-host disease after an allogeneic hematopoietic cell transplant.

For this clone: Genes and germline are mouse. The read stops 1 residue short of the end of the CDR3; the missing end is completed from the germline J gene. The V and J genes are TRBV26 and TRBJ2-4, with TRBD1 matching 8 bases. Trimming cost V 4 bases and J 7 bases; bases outside gene matches: 4. The CDR3 sequence is 13 residues long. Germline V gene data show CDR1 as KGHPV and CDR2 as FQNQEV (reference sequence). Partial CDR3 DNA: TGTGCCAGCAGTCGGCAGGGGGCAGACACCTTGTAC. The encoded protein is CASSRQGADTLY. The CDR3 reads in full as CASSRQGADTLYF.

To note about this clone: The listed genes are named as in mouse. The CDR3 sequence: CASSPDRGHQAPLF. The sequenced CDR3 bases are TGTGCCAGCAGCCCTGACAGGGGGCACCAGGCTCCGCTT. The genes are TRBV3 and TRBJ1-5; 10 nucleotides agree with TRBD1. From the germline J gene comes the end of the CDR3, since the read stops 1 residue before it. The V segment lost 5 bases and the J segment 5 bases; nucleotides outside the gene matches: 3. The germline V gene encodes CDR1 SNHLY and CDR2 FYNGKV (reference sequence). CDR3 length: 14 residues.

A word on this clone: Any gene name here is a mouse gene name. The read comes to an end 1 residue before the CDR3 does, leaving the germline J gene to fill in the end. This sequence joins TRBV1 and TRBJ1-2, with 11 bases matching TRBD1. This CDR3 contains 14 residues. Germline V gives CDR1 NSQYPW, CDR2 LRSPGD (reference sequence). The ends lost 6 bases at V and 2 bases at J; junction bases unmatched: 2. The part of the CDR3 DNA that was read is TGCACCTGCAGGGGACAGGGGGATAACTCCGACTACACC. Translated: CTCRGQGDNSDYT. The full CDR3 protein reads CTCRGQGDNSDYTF.

A remark on this clone: Gene labels here are mouse ones. The sequenced CDR3 bases are TGTGCAAGCAGCTTAGCTGGGGGGGCTGACACCCAGTAC. Encoded protein: CASSLAGGADTQY. The full CDR3 sequence reads CASSLAGGADTQYF. The chain uses TRBV16 and TRBJ2-5; TRBD2 aligns across 10 bases. Read sequence stops 1 residue before the CDR3 end, and the germline J gene provides the missing end. The CDR3 spans 14 residues. Germline values: CDR1 SGHSA, CDR2 FRNQAP. V gave up 1 base and J gave up 6 bases; unmatched junction bases: 1.

A word on this clone: Mouse names are used for the genes. The read terminates 1 residue before the CDR3 end, so the remaining end is supplied by the germline J gene. The chain joins TRBV3 to TRBJ2-2; 7 bases agree with TRBD1. With 3 bases clipped from V and 2 bases from J, the junction kept 0 bases outside the gene matches. Germline V CDR1 and CDR2: SNHLY, FYNGKV (reference sequence). The CDR3 totals 14 residues. CDR3 DNA, as far as it was read: TGTGCCAGCAGCTTGGGACAGAACACCGGGCAGCTCTAC. Its translation is CASSLGQNTGQLY. The whole CDR3 is CASSLGQNTGQLYF.

Remarks on this clone: Mouse gene names and germline throughout. The CDR3 end is not reached by the read, which stops 1 residue before it; the germline J gene fills it in. The rearrangement joins TRBV3 to TRBJ1-1, with D uncertain. V was pared by 5 bases and J by 4 bases, with 5 bases between. Germline assignment: CDR1 SNHLY and CDR2 FYNGKV (reference sequence). The CDR3 is 11 amino acids. The covered CDR3 bases are TGTGCCAGCAGCCCCTCCACAGAAGTCTTC. This gives the protein CASSPSTEVF. The entire CDR3 reads CASSPSTEVFF.

A word on this clone: All gene names here are mouse names. The read halts 1 residue ahead of the CDR3 end, with the missing end drawn from the germline J gene. The chain recombines TRBV13-3 with TRBJ2-7; D is ambiguous. The germline V gene has CDR1 NNHDY and CDR2 SYVADS. Trimming pared 1 base from V and 4 bases from J, leaving 6 bases between. The CDR3 contains 12 residues. This CDR3 is CASSDRQYEQYF. The sequenced part of the CDR3 DNA is TGTGCCAGCAGTGATAGGCAATATGAACAGTAC.

Notes on this clone: Gene names are mouse gene names. The observed sequence ends 1 residue before the CDR3 terminus, with the missing tail filled in from the germline J gene. The chain is built from TRBV3 and TRBJ2-2; D might be TRBD1 (5 bases). With 2 bases removed from V and 0 bases from J, the gap between germline ends came to 7 bases. This CDR3 has 15 amino acids. Germline V gives CDR1 SNHLY, CDR2 FYNGKV (reference sequence). Incomplete CDR3 DNA: TGTGCCAGCAGCTTACGACAGTCAAACACCGGGCAGCTCTAC. Translating it yields CASSLRQSNTGQLY. The full CDR3 is CASSLRQSNTGQLYF.

With regard to this clone: The gene names here belong to mouse. The CDR3 extends 1 residue past the end of the read, so its final part is completed from the germline J gene. The V gene is TRBV26, the J gene TRBJ1-6, with TRBD1 identical over 8 bases. TRBJ1-6 is given ORF status, its function remaining uncertain. Germline trimming cut 2 bases from V and 7 bases from J; bases unmatched to any gene: 1. CDR3 length: 14 amino acids. Germline loops: CDR1 KGHPV, CDR2 FQNQEV (reference sequence). CDR3 sequence reads: CASSLPGGNSPLYF. Partial CDR3 DNA: TGTGCCAGCAGTCTGCCAGGGGGCAATTCGCCCCTCTAC.

Regarding this clone: Gene and germline names: mouse. The part of the CDR3 DNA that was read is TGTGCAAGCAGCTTAGAAAGAGACACCCAGTAC. Amino acids: CASSLERDTQY. The entire CDR3 is CASSLERDTQYF. This rearrangement joins TRBV16 to TRBJ2-5; D is undetermined. The sequence runs out 1 residue before the end of the CDR3; the remainder is reconstructed from the germline J gene. This CDR3 is 12 amino acids long. Looked up from germline, CDR1 is SGHSA and CDR2 is FRNQAP. V was pared by 0 bases and J by 5 bases, with 3 bases between.

On this clone itself: The gene names here belong to mouse. The CDR3 goes on 1 residue after the read ends, and that part is filled in from the germline J gene. The chain uses TRBV31 and TRBJ2-1; D might be TRBD1 (5 bases). The germline V gene has CDR1 GKSSPN and CDR2 SITVG. The CDR3 extends over 13 amino acids. V lost 0 bases, J lost 4 bases, and 7 bases lay in between. The CDR3 region is CAWSLHRYAEQFF. The CDR3 bases that were read are TGTGCCTGGAGTCTTCACAGGTATGCTGAGCAGTTC. The full variable domain, in which reference TRBV31 and TRBJ2-1 provide the parts outside the CDR3, is AQTIHQWPVAEIKAVGSPLSLGCTIKGKSSPNLYWYWQATGGTLQQLFYSITVGQVESVVQLNLSASRPKDDQFILSTEKLLLSHSGFYLCAWSLHRYAEQFFGPGTRLTVL.

To note about this clone: Any gene name here is a mouse gene name. The observed sequence ends 1 residue before the CDR3 terminus, with the missing tail filled in from the germline J gene. This chain links TRBV13-1 with TRBJ2-7; 10 nucleotides align to TRBD2. V shed 0 bases and J 6 bases; nucleotides not matched to a gene: 6. Germline V gene lookup returns CDR1 NSHNY and CDR2 SYGAGN. There are 15 residues in the CDR3. CDR3 amino acids: CASSDGWGGASEQYF. Incomplete CDR3 DNA: TGTGCCAGCAGTGATGGCTGGGGGGGCGCTAGTGAACAGTAC.

By share of the sample, this clone is medium-sized (0.01 to 0.1%). The limits of the CDR3 on the DNA are not certain, so only TCRdb's listed CDR3 is given. Gene names follow the mouse nomenclature. The rearrangement uses TRBV23 and TRBJ1-3. The CDR3 is made up of 15 amino acids, end residues included. Germline V gene sequence: CDR1 KGHTA, CDR2 FQNQQP. CDR3: CSSSQSVGVGNTLYF.

This clone was seen only a few times. The gene symbols are mouse symbols. Read sequence stops 1 residue before the CDR3 end, and the germline J gene provides the missing end. The chain is built from TRBV26 and TRBJ2-7; TRBD2 aligns across 11 bases. Germline V lookup: CDR1 KGHPV, CDR2 FQNQEV (reference sequence). V was pared by 5 bases and J by 4 bases, with 4 bases of the junction left unmatched. This CDR3 has 14 amino acids. Incomplete CDR3 DNA: TGTGCCAGCAGTATCCGGGACTGGGGGTATGAACAGTAC. Residues: CASSIRDWGYEQY. The CDR3 as a whole reads CASSIRDWGYEQYF. The whole variable domain, remainder taken from reference TRBV26 and TRBJ2-7, is NSKVIQTPRYLVKGQGQKAKMRCIPEKGHPVVFWYQQNKNNEFKFLINFQNQEVLQQIDMTEKRFSAECPSNSPCSLEIQSSEAGDSALYLCASSIRDWGYEQYFGPGTRLTVL.

With regard to this clone: The genes and germline here are from mouse. The CDR3 goes on 1 residue after the read ends, and that part is filled in from the germline J gene. The chain combines TRBV13-2 with TRBJ2-3; D is unresolved. Looked up from germline, CDR1 is NNHNN and CDR2 is SYGAGS (reference sequence). Trimming removed 0 bases from V and 4 bases from J, with 6 bases in between. CDR3 length equals 13 residues. The sequenced part of the CDR3 DNA is TGTGCCAGCGGTGATGACAATACAGAAACGCTGTAT. This sequence encodes CASGDDNTETLY. The CDR3 in full is CASGDDNTETLYF.

The sample holds a few counts of this clone. The gene symbols are mouse symbols. The read halts 1 residue ahead of the CDR3 end, with the missing end drawn from the germline J gene. This sequence joins TRBV16 and TRBJ1-4; D may be TRBD1 (6 bases). The CDR3 spans 13 residues. V lost 2 bases and J lost 6, with 7 bases in between. Germline V gives CDR1 SGHSA, CDR2 FRNQAP. The sequenced CDR3 bases are TGTGCAAGCAGCTTAAACAGGGACGAAAGATTATTT. This encodes CASSLNRDERLF. Given in full, the CDR3 is CASSLNRDERLFF.

A note on this clone: Gene names denote mouse genes. The read halts 1 residue ahead of the CDR3 end, with the missing end drawn from the germline J gene. The chain employs TRBV2 and TRBJ2-3; TRBD2 matches at 12 bases. This CDR3 spans 17 amino acids. The J segment lost 1 base and the V segment lost 0 bases, leaving 2 bases of the junction unmatched. Germline CDR1 LGHNA, CDR2 YSYQKL. The CDR3 DNA, read in part, is TGTGCCAGCAGCCAAGATGACTGGGGGGGCGGTGCAGAAACGCTGTAT. This gives the protein CASSQDDWGGGAETLY. Given in full, the CDR3 is CASSQDDWGGGAETLYF.

Notes on this clone: Mouse gene names apply. The CDR3 end falls 1 residue outside the read, so it is completed with the germline J gene. V usage is TRBV13-1 and J usage is TRBJ2-1, with D tentatively TRBD1 (6 bases). The CDR3 runs to 14 residues. Germline CDR1 reads NSHNY; CDR2 reads SYGAGN. V gave up 3 bases and J gave up 5 bases, with 12 bases separating them. The part of the CDR3 DNA that was read is TGTGCCAGCAGTGCCCCCCGGGACAATGCTGAGCAGTTC. This encodes CASSAPRDNAEQF. The full CDR3 is CASSAPRDNAEQFF.

As to this clone: All gene names here are mouse names. The read finishes 1 residue shy of the CDR3 end, and the germline J gene is used to complete it. The rearrangement links TRBV3 to TRBJ1-2; the D is unclear. V was shortened by 4 bases and J by 5 bases, with 11 bases between the two germline ends. The CDR3 totals 13 residues. Germline assignment: CDR1 SNHLY and CDR2 FYNGKV (reference sequence). The part of the CDR3 DNA that was read is TGTGCCAGCAGCTCCCGGGGAGGATCCGACTACACC. Its translation: CASSSRGGSDYT. The whole CDR3 reads CASSSRGGSDYTF.

For this clone: All gene names here are mouse names. Read data end 1 residue before the CDR3 end; the end is taken from the germline J gene. The chain has TRBV3 and TRBJ2-1, with D hard to call. Germline V gene lookup returns CDR1 SNHLY and CDR2 FYNGKV (reference sequence). Trimming left V 10 bases short and J 3 bases short, with 13 bases between. The CDR3 covers 13 residues. CDR3 DNA (partial): TGTGCCACCCAGGACGGAATCTATGCTGAGCAGTTC. Protein sequence: CATQDGIYAEQF. The full CDR3 reads CATQDGIYAEQFF.

This clone occurred a few times. Germline and genes: mouse. The observed sequence ends 1 residue before the CDR3 terminus, with the missing tail filled in from the germline J gene. The chain recombines TRBV3 with TRBJ2-3; TRBD2 matches 11 bases. Germline V gene sequence: CDR1 SNHLY, CDR2 FYNGKV (reference sequence). This CDR3 comprises 15 residues. With 5 bases clipped from V and 1 base from J, the junction kept 2 bases outside the gene matches. CDR3 sequence reads: CASSAGLGGAETLYF. Partial CDR3 DNA: TGTGCCAGCAGCGCGGGACTGGGGGGTGCAGAAACGCTGTAT.

With regard to this clone: All gene names here are mouse names. The CDR3 end is not reached by the read, which stops 1 residue before it; the germline J gene fills it in. The chain is built from TRBV29 and TRBJ1-2; TRBD1 is a possible D gene (6 bases). This CDR3 is 15 amino acids long. V was clipped by 0 bases and J by 0 bases, with 8 bases between them. Germline V CDR1 and CDR2: MSHET, SYDVDS. CDR3 DNA (partial): TGTGCTAGCAGTTTATCTGAGGGGGCAAACTCCGACTACACC. Amino acids: CASSLSEGANSDYT. The full CDR3 protein reads CASSLSEGANSDYTF.